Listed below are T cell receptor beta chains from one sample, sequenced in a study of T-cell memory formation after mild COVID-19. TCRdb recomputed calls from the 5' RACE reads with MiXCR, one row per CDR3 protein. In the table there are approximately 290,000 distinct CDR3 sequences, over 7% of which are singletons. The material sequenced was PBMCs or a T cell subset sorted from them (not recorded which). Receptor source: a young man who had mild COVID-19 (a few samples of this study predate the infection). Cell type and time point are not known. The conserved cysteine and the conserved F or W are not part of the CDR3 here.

CDR3 protein: ASSFAGAGYT
J gene: TRBJ1-2
V gene: TRBV7-2

CDR3 protein: ASSQEGRGGYNSPLH
J gene: TRBJ1-6
V gene: TRBV4-3

CDR3 protein: ASSHVGAHGETQY
J gene: TRBJ2-5
V gene: TRBV3-1

CDR3 protein: ASSLALGSTDTQY
J gene: TRBJ2-3
V gene: TRBV7-2

CDR3 protein: SARYGGGAYGYT
J gene: TRBJ1-2
V gene: TRBV20-1

CDR3 protein: ASSFSLGGTYNEQF
J gene: TRBJ2-1
V gene: TRBV7-8

CDR3 protein: ASSQPGLAGDEQF
J gene: TRBJ2-1
V gene: TRBV28

CDR3 protein: AWSWGQGADTQY
J gene: TRBJ2-3
V gene: TRBV30

CDR3 protein: AISERLGQGNSPLH
J gene: TRBJ1-6
V gene: TRBV10-3

CDR3 protein: ATSRDGRGGSEQY
J gene: TRBJ2-7
V gene: TRBV15

CDR3 protein: SVVGPAPPYEQY
J gene: TRBJ2-7
V gene: TRBV29-1